The source of this T cell receptor (beta chain) is a study of T cell responses to AZD1222 COVID-19 vaccine. Sequencing was performed with immunoSEQ multiplex PCR; in TCRdb, only in-frame clones are kept and a portion is missing. This sample yields 180,000 or so clones, of which 88% are seen a single time; roughly a quarter belongs to the top ten. Study observations and caveats: CD4 TCRs covered the whole spike, strongest at regions 160-218 and 743-854. Repertoires were obtained solely post-peak T cell response. Donors in the cohort were predominantly white British and more often female, and clonal diversity was possibly underestimated.

Notes on this clone: Its antigen is as yet unknown.

Trimming removed 3 bases from V and 4 bases from J; junction bases left unmatched: 6. This CDR3 comprises 16 residues. Germline CDR1 KGHSH, CDR2 LQKENI. This sequence joins TRBV18 and TRBJ2-6; 7 bases map to TRBD1. The specimen was peripheral blood, collected 28 days after the second AZD1222 dose. The receptor was derived from an adult who received the AZD1222 COVID-19 vaccine. CDR3 sequence (DNA): TGTGCCAGCTCACCTCCCAGGGGGTCCGGGGCCAACGTCCTGACTTTC. This translates into CASSPPRGSGANVLTF.